This TCR beta chain was sequenced for a study of human T cells and chemical hapten exposure. Study outcomes and limitations: PT1 expanded TCR counts correlated positively with patch test score.

The sample's time point: patch test 1, 2 weeks after DPC sensitization. The treatment: therapeutic diphenylcyclopropenone sensitization with weekly scalp DPC. Blood collection happened ahead of applying each patch test. Extraction of total RNA was performed on unfractionated whole blood. Of note for this clonotype: Its antigen is unidentified.

TCRdb passed the RACE reads through MiXCR, listing each CDR3 protein once. The sample has 79,000 or so distinct CDR3 sequences; approximately 35% are singletons. The germline CDR1 and CDR2 sequences are MNHEY and SMNVEV (reference sequence). V lost 10 bases and J lost 5, with 20 bases in between. The CDR3 runs to 14 residues. The sequence was obtained from a man between 40 and 49 years old with alopecia areata. Some clones in this sample may be carry-over from other donors' samples. The chain recombines TRBV27 with TRBJ1-1; no definite D call. The starting material was whole blood, obtained in connection with sensitization to the hapten diphenylcyclopropenone (DPC). CDR3 residues: CATAERGSWTEAFF. The CDR3 bases are TGTGCCACCGCCGAGCGCGGCTCCTGGACTGAAGCTTTCTTT.